This TCR beta chain appears in the sequencing data of a study of shared clonotypes between healthy human individuals. This clone has just one count. The target antigen is unknown. With V trimmed by 0 bases and J by 2 bases, 4 bases remained unmatched. The germline V gene has CDR1 LNHDA and CDR2 SQIVND (reference sequence). The CDR3 extends over 16 amino acids. Each subset's genomic DNA was shared equally among a number of immunoSEQ plates. Original handling: Sequence data from immunoSEQ were junction-only and lacked quality scores; consequently, filtering differed. Sequenced by immunoSEQ multiplex PCR; TCRdb stores in-frame clones only, minus some. From that table come the V and J calls and clone size; the DNA was used to work out D and trimming. The sample has 800,000 to 950,000 clones, 96% seen once. Study results and limitations: Between a handful of donors, naive CD4 clonotypes were shared at a level of about 5%.

Positively selected for CCR7, the CD45RO-negative cells used as naive CD8 cells excluded terminally differentiated effector memory CD45RA+ cells. The origin of this receptor is a man younger than 45 in good health. What was sequenced was naive CD8+ T cells sorted from blood. The genes are TRBV19 and TRBJ2-7, with 10 nucleotides matching TRBD1. The CDR3 loop reads CASSIDPGTGAYEQYF. CDR3 in DNA: TGTGCCAGTAGTATAGATCCCGGGACAGGGGCCTACGAGCAGTACTTC.